Each of the 2 T cell receptor beta chains below was sequenced from the same sample in a study of blood T cell repertoires in COVID-19. Profiling relied on immunoSEQ multiplex PCR, and the TCRdb table lists in-frame clones only, not all of them. The table lists some 210,000 clones, approximately 84% of them singletons. Material: peripheral blood. The receptors derive from a woman in her forties or fifties with active or convalescent COVID-19.

The chain is built from TRBV9 and TRBJ2-7; no firm D call. V lost 3 bases and J 1 base, leaving 8 bases between the germline ends. This CDR3 is 13 amino acids long. From germline, CDR1 is SGDLS and CDR2 YYNGEE. The CDR3 DNA sequence: TGTGCCAGCAGCGGAGCGTTGTCCTACGAGCAGTACTTC. Amino acid sequence: CASSGALSYEQYF.

This clone was seen a few times. The chain has TRBV7-9 and TRBJ1-5, with a tentative D call TRBD1 (5 bases). V lost 1 base to trimming and J lost 5 bases, with 6 bases between them. CDR3 length: 13 amino acids. Germline V gene lookup returns CDR1 SEHNR and CDR2 FQNEAQ (reference sequence). The CDR3 bases are TGTGCCAGCAGCTTAGAGGGGTATCAGCCCCAGCATTTT. As protein: CASSLEGYQPQHF.